This TCR beta chain came from a study of response to subunit inactivated influenza vaccine. Via MiXCR, TCRdb re-called the RT-PCR reads, giving one row per CDR3 protein. Of roughly 500,000 distinct CDR3 sequences in the sample, approximately 20% were seen once. CDR1 is SQVTM and CDR2 is ANQGSEA in the germline V gene. The CDR3 loop spans 13 amino acids. J was trimmed by 0 bases and V by 4 bases; bases with no gene match: 1. These data were also filed under a second study, of T cells expressing NK-cell markers. From that second work: cDNA encoding TCR beta was synthesized via 5'RACE template switching incorporating UMIs. Within several experiments, an anti-gamma-delta TCR antibody kept the sorting limited to alpha-beta TCR T cells. Leadership of the CD3+CD56-NKG2C+ fraction also belonged to these clonotypes in several donors. The study left the HCMV specificity of expanded NKG2C+ T cell clones unresolved.

Sequencing was performed on CD4+ T cells sorted from PBMCs, taken 11 to 12 days after vaccination. This TCR derives from a man aged 50-59 years who received an inactivated influenza vaccine. The chain recombines TRBV29-1 with TRBJ2-3, with 7 bases identical to TRBD2. The CDR3 DNA is TGCAGCGTTGGACTAGCTAGCACAGATACGCAGTATTTT. Translation: CSVGLASTDTQYF.